This T cell receptor (beta chain) was profiled in a study of blood T cell repertoires in COVID-19. The germline V gene has CDR1 ENHRY and CDR2 SYGVKD. This CDR3 is 12 amino acids long. Trimming took off 6 bases at V and 4 bases at J, with 9 bases between the two ends. This table comes from immunoSEQ multiplex PCR, and its TCRdb copy is limited to in-frame clones, with some not included. Of some 390,000 clones in the sample, approximately 90% were seen once. The rearrangement joins TRBV10-3 to TRBJ2-5; D call uncertain. This sequence originates from a middle-aged woman with COVID-19, enrolled during active disease. What was sequenced was peripheral blood. CDR3: CAISLSGETQYF. The DNA for the CDR3 is TGTGCCATCAGCCTTAGTGGAGAGACCCAGTACTTC.